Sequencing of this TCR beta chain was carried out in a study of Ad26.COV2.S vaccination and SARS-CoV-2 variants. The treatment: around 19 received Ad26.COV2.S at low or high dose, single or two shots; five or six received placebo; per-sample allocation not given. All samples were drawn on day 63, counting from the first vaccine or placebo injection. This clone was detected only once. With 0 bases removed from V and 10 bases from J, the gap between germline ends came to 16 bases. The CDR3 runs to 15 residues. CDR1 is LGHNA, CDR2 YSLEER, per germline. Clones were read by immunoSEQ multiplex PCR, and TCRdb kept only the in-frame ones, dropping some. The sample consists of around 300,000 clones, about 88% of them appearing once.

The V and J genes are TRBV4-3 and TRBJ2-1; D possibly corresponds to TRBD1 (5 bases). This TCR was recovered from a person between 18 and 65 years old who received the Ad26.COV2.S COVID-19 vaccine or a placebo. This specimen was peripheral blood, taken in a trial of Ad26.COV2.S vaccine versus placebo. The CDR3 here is CASSQEDTGPREQFF. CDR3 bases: TGCGCCAGCAGCCAAGAGGACACGGGCCCCAGGGAGCAGTTCTTC.